This paragraph covers one TCR beta chain sequence. Antigen specificity is unknown. The CDR3 contains 19 residues. CDR1 is MNHEY, CDR2 SMNVEV, per germline (reference sequence). The V end was cut by 2 bases, the J end by 0 bases, with 20 bases between. The data derive from a study of naive CD8 T cells in extremely preterm neonates. Study-wide points: Preterm samples differed in productive template counts; sample size was small. Compared with older groups, preterm CDR3s were shorter, with fewer N additions and less trimming.

Healthy nonsmoking adults and healthy children aged 16-56 months donated peripheral blood. The sample holds sorted live naive CD8+ CD45RA+CCR7+ T cells. Using immunoSEQ multiplex PCR, the repertoire was profiled, and TCRdb retains in-frame clones only, with some absent. The sample includes fewer than 5,000 clones, around 98% of them seen just once. V gene TRBV27 combines with J gene TRBJ1-5; TRBD1 is a possible D gene (5 bases). The sequenced material came from naive CD8+ T cells from blood. This receptor was obtained from a human donor in good health. CDR3 nucleotide sequence: TGTGCCAGCAGTTTAAGGGGCCCGGGGGAAGTAGCTAGCAATCAGCCCCAGCATTTT. Translating it yields CASSLRGPGEVASNQPQHF.